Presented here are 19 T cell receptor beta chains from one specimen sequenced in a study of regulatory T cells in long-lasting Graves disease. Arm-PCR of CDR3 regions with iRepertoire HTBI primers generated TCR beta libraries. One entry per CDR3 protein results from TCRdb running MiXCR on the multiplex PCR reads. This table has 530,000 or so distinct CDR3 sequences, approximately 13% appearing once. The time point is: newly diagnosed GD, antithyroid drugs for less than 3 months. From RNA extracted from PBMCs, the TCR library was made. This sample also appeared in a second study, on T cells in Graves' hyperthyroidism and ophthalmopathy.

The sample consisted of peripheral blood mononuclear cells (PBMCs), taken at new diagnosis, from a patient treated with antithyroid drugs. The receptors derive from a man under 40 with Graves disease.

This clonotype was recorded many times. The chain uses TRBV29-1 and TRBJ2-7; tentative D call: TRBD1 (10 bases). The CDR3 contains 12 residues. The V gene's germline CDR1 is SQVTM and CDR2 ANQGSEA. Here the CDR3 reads CGGGDRGNEQYF. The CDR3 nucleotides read TGCGGCGGGGGGGACAGGGGCAACGAGCAGTACTTC.

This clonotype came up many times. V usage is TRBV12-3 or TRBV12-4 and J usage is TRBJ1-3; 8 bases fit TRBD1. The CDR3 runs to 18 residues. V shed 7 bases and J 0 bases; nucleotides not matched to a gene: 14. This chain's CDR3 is CASTNFQGAFTSGNTIYF. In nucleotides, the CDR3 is TGTGCCAGCACAAACTTCCAGGGGGCCTTTACCTCTGGAAACACCATATATTTT.

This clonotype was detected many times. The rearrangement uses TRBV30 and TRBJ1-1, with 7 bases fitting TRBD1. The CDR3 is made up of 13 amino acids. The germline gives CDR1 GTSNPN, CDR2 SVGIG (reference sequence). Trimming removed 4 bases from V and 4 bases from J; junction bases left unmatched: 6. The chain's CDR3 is CAWMAGGPTEAFF. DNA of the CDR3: TGTGCCTGGATGGCAGGGGGTCCCACTGAAGCTTTCTTT.

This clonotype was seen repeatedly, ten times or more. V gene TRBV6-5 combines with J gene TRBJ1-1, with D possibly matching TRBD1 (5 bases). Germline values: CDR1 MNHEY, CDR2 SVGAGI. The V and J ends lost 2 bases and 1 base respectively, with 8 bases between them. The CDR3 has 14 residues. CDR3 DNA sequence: TGTGCCAGCAGTTACGGGACGGCGAACACTGAAGCTTTCTTT. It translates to CASSYGTANTEAFF.

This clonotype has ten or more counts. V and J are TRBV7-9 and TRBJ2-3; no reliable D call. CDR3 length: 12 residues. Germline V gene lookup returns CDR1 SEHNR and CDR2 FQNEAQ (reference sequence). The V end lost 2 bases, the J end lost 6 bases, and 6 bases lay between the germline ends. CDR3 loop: CASSLTQDTQYF. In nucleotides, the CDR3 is TGTGCCAGCAGCTTAACCCAGGATACGCAGTATTTT.

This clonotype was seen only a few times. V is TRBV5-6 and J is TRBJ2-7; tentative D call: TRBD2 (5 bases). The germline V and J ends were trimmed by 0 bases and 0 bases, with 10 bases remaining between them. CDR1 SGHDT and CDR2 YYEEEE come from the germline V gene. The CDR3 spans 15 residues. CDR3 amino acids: CASSLGASYSYEQYF. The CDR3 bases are TGTGCCAGCAGCTTGGGGGCTAGCTACTCCTACGAGCAGTACTTC.

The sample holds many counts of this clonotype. As DNA, the CDR3 is TGCAGTGCTCCCTCAGGAGGTTACAATGAGCAGTTCTTC. Encoded protein: CSAPSGGYNEQFF. The chain is built from TRBV20-1 and TRBJ2-1, with D maybe TRBD2 (5 bases). The CDR3 consists of 13 residues. Deletions cut 5 bases from V and 4 bases from J, with 12 bases between. CDR1 DFQATT and CDR2 SNEGSKA come from the germline V gene (reference sequence).

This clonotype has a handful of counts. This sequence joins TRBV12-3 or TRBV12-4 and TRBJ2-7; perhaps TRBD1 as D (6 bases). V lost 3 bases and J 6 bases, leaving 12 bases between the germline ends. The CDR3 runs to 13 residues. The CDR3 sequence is CASSFGQPLEQYF. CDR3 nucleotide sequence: TGTGCCAGCAGTTTTGGACAGCCGCTCGAGCAGTACTTC.

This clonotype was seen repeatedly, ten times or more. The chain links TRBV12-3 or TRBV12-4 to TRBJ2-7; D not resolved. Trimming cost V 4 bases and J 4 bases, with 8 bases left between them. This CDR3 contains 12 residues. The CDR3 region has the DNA TGTGCCAGCAGTTACTCCCCTTACGAGCAGTACTTC. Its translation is CASSYSPYEQYF.

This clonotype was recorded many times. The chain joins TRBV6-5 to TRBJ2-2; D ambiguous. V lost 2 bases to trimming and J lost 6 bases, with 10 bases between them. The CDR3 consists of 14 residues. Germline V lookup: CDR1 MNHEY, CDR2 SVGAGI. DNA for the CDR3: TGTGCCAGCAGTTACGATGGGTTAGCCGGGGAGCTGTTTTTT. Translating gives CASSYDGLAGELFF.

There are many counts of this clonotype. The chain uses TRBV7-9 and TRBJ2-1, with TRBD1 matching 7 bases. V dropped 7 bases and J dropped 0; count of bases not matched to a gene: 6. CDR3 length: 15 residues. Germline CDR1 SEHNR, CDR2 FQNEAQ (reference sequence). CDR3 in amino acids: CASNPTGASYNEQFF. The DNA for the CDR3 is TGTGCCAGCAACCCTACAGGGGCCTCCTACAATGAGCAGTTCTTC.

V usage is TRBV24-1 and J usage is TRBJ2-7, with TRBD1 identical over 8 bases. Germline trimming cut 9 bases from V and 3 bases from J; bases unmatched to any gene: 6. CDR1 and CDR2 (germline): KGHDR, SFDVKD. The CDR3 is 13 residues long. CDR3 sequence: CATGGQALYEQYF. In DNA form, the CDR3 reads TGTGCCACCGGGGGACAGGCCCTCTACGAGCAGTACTTC.

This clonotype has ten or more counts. The CDR3 sequence is CSARGTSGFLKEQFF. The DNA of the CDR3 is TGCAGTGCTAGAGGGACTAGCGGGTTTCTCAAGGAGCAGTTCTTC. The chain links TRBV20-1 to TRBJ2-1, with TRBD2 matching over 11 bases. V gave up 1 base and J gave up 10 bases; unmatched junction bases: 9. The germline V gene encodes CDR1 DFQATT and CDR2 SNEGSKA (reference sequence). CDR3 length equals 15 residues.

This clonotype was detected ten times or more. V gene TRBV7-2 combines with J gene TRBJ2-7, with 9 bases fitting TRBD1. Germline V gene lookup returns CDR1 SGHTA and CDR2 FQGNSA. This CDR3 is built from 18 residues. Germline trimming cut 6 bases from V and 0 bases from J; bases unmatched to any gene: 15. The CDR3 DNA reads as TGTGCCAGCAGTTGGGGACAGGGTCTTTGGAGAAACTCCTACGAGCAGTACTTC. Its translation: CASSWGQGLWRNSYEQYF.

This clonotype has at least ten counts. The CDR3 bases are TGTGCCAGCAGTCCCATCCGGACAGGGGCCCGAACTCGGGGCTACACCTTC. Protein product: CASSPIRTGARTRGYTF. This rearrangement joins TRBV27 to TRBJ1-2; 9 bases fit TRBD1. This CDR3 spans 17 amino acids. Germline V lookup: CDR1 MNHEY, CDR2 SMNVEV (reference sequence). V lost 5 bases and J lost 8; bases outside the gene matches: 18.

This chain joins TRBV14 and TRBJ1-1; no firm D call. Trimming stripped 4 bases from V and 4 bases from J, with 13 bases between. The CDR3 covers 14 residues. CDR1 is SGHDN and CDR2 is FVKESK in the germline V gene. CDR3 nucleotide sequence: TGTGCCAGCAGCCCCTCGACCTTGGGCACTGAAGCTTTCTTT. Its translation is CASSPSTLGTEAFF.

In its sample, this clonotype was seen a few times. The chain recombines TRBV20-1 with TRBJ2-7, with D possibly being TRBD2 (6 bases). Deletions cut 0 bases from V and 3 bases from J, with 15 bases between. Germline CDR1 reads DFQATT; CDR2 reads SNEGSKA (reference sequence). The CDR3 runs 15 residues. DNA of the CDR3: TGCAGTGCTAGAGATTGGGCGGGGTTGAACTACGAGCAGTACTTC. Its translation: CSARDWAGLNYEQYF.

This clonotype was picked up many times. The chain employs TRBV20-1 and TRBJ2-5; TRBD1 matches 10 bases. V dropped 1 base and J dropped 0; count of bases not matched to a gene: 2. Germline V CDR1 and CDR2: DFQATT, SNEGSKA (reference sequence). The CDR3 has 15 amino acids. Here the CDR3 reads CSARGTGGDQETQYF. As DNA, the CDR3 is TGCAGTGCTAGAGGGACAGGGGGGGACCAAGAGACCCAGTACTTC.

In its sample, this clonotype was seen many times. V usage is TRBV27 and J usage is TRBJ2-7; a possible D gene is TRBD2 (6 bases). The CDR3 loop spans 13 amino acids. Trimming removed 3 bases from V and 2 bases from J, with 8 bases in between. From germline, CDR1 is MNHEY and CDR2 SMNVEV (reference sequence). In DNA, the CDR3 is TGTGCCAGCAGTTTGGCGGGACCCTACGAGCAGTACTTC. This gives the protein CASSLAGPYEQYF.